A single sample is the source of the 19 T cell receptor beta chains below, sequenced in a study of blood T cell repertoires in COVID-19. Sequencing used immunoSEQ multiplex PCR; TCRdb keeps in-frame clones, though not all of them. In the table there are over 200,000 clones, roughly 84% of which are singletons. Sequencing was performed on PBMCs or T cells enriched from blood (not recorded which). The source of these receptors is a woman in her thirties or forties who had recovered from COVID-19.

The J gene is TRBJ1-5, the V gene TRBV6-1; D might be TRBD1 (5 bases). Trimming left V 2 bases short and J 7 bases short, with 15 bases between. CDR1 is MNHNS, CDR2 SASEGT, per germline. This CDR3 is 15 amino acids long. The CDR3 protein is CASSELGADRQPQHF. CDR3 bases: TGTGCCAGCAGTGAATTAGGGGCAGATAGGCAGCCCCAGCATTTT.

The CDR3 loop is CASSLSGGIGELFF. CDR3 coding DNA: TGCGCCAGCAGCTTGTCTGGGGGGATCGGGGAGCTGTTTTTT. The chain employs TRBV5-1 and TRBJ2-2; a weak D match, TRBD2 (6 bases). V was clipped by 1 base and J by 7 bases, with 11 bases between them. Germline CDR1 reads SGHRS; CDR2 reads YFSETQ. The CDR3 contains 14 residues.

The chain carries TRBV30 and TRBJ2-7; no clear D gene. With 3 bases removed from V and 1 base from J, the gap between germline ends came to 10 bases. The CDR3 sequence is 13 residues long. CDR1 is GTSNPN and CDR2 is SVGIG in the germline V gene (reference sequence). This chain's CDR3 is CAWRAAGSYEQYV. In DNA form, the CDR3 reads TGTGCCTGGAGGGCCGCAGGTTCCTACGAGCAGTACGTC.

This chain connects TRBV5-5 to TRBJ2-6, with 7 nucleotides matching TRBD1. The length of the CDR3 is 16 residues. J was trimmed by 0 bases and V by 4 bases; bases with no gene match: 4. In germline, CDR1 is SGHKS, CDR2 YYEKEE (reference sequence). This chain's CDR3 is CASSPGQTSGANVLTF. The CDR3 bases are TGTGCCAGCAGCCCGGGACAGACCTCTGGGGCCAACGTCCTGACTTTC.

The chain links TRBV27 to TRBJ2-3; D unresolved. Germline V gene data show CDR1 as MNHEY and CDR2 as SMNVEV (reference sequence). The ends were cut back, 2 bases at V and 5 bases at J, with 5 bases in the middle. CDR3 length equals 12 residues. CDR3 sequence reads: CASSLRGDTQYF. CDR3 nucleotides: TGTGCCAGCAGTTTAAGAGGAGATACGCAGTATTTT.

V usage is TRBV19 and J usage is TRBJ2-1, with D maybe TRBD1 (6 bases). Germline V gene data show CDR1 as LNHDA and CDR2 as SQIVND (reference sequence). The CDR3 runs 16 residues. Trimming pared 3 bases from V and 0 bases from J, leaving 12 bases between. Here the CDR3 reads CASSIETGSSYNEQFF. The CDR3, as DNA: TGTGCCAGTAGTATCGAGACAGGTAGCTCCTACAATGAGCAGTTCTTC.

This chain links TRBV5-4 with TRBJ1-6; D is possibly TRBD1 (6 bases). The V gene's germline CDR1 is SGHNT and CDR2 YYREEE (reference sequence). There are 15 residues in the CDR3. Trimming took 3 bases from V and 1 from J, leaving 8 bases between them. CDR3 region: CASSSRGSYNSPLHF. The CDR3 region has the DNA TGTGCCAGCAGCTCCAGGGGTTCCTATAATTCACCCCTCCACTTT. Combining the CDR3 with reference TRBV5-4 and TRBJ1-6 gives the whole variable domain ETGVTQSPTHLIKTRGQQVTLRCSSQSGHNTVSWYQQALGQGPQFIFQYYREEENGRGNFPPRFSGLQFPNYSSELNVNALELDDSALYLCASSSRGSYNSPLHFGNGTRLTVT.

The rearrangement uses TRBV5-1 and TRBJ2-6; D remains ambiguous. The CDR3 totals 17 residues. V was cut by 0 bases and J by 0 bases, with 10 bases left in between. Germline V CDR1 and CDR2: SGHRS, YFSETQ. The CDR3 protein is CASSLDVISSGANVLTF. The CDR3, as DNA: TGCGCCAGCAGCTTGGATGTGATTAGCTCTGGGGCCAACGTCCTGACTTTC.

The chain links TRBV3-1 (or the pseudogene TRBV3-2) to TRBJ1-4, with no clear D. The CDR3 is made up of 15 amino acids. Trimming removed 2 bases at V and 6 bases at J, with 13 bases between. Germline-derived CDR1 and CDR2 are LGHDT and YNNKEL (reference sequence). DNA of the CDR3: TGTGCCAGCAGCCAATTTTTGGCCTCTGATGAAAAACTGTTTTTT. It specifies CASSQFLASDEKLFF.

The rearrangement links TRBV7-2 to TRBJ1-5; no definite D call. This CDR3 comprises 15 residues. V was pared by 5 bases and J by 0 bases, with 11 bases between. Germline V CDR1 and CDR2: SGHTA, FQGNSA. In DNA, the CDR3 is TGTGCCAGCAGCCACACACGGGATAGCAATCAGCCCCAGCATTTT. The encoded protein is CASSHTRDSNQPQHF.

Regarding this clone: Different DNA sequences within this sample yield the same CDR3. The genes are TRBV28 and TRBJ2-7, with D unresolved. The CDR3 runs 11 residues. Germline CDR1 and CDR2: MDHEN and SYDVKM. V dropped 9 bases and J dropped 3 bases, with 9 bases sitting between them. The CDR3 loop is CASRSVYEQYF. The CDR3 bases are TGTGCCAGTCGCTCAGTCTACGAGCAGTACTTC.

J is TRBJ2-2 and V is TRBV7-9; no reliable D call. V was cut by 1 base and J by 2 bases, with 11 bases left in between. This CDR3 contains 16 residues. CDR1 is SEHNR and CDR2 is FQNEAQ in the germline V gene (reference sequence). CDR3 region: CASSLVAGGNTGELFF. CDR3 sequence (DNA): TGTGCCAGCAGCTTAGTGGCAGGTGGTAACACCGGGGAGCTGTTTTTT.

The genes are TRBV11-3 and TRBJ2-3, with D maybe TRBD2 (6 bases). The V end was cut by 1 base, the J end by 9 bases, with 11 bases between. The germline gives CDR1 SGHNT, CDR2 YENEEA. The CDR3 loop spans 13 amino acids. This CDR3 is CASSLGGTLTQYF. Here the CDR3 DNA reads TGTGCCAGCAGCTTAGGAGGGACTCTAACGCAGTATTTT. Full variable domain (outside the CDR3, taken from reference TRBV11-3 and TRBJ2-3): EAGVVQSPRYKIIEKKQPVAFWCNPISGHNTLYWYLQNLGQGPELLIRYENEEAVDDSQLPKDRFSAERLKGVDSTLKIQPAELGDSAVYLCASSLGGTLTQYFGPGTRLTVL.

This chain joins TRBV7-2 and TRBJ1-2; 10 bases are shared with TRBD1. CDR1 and CDR2 from the germline V gene are SGHTA and FQGNSA. CDR3 length: 15 amino acids. The J segment lost 8 bases and the V segment lost 0 bases, leaving 6 bases of the junction unmatched. The CDR3 region has the DNA TGTGCCAGCAGCTTAGCGCTGACAGGGGGCGCGGGCTACACCTTC. It codes for CASSLALTGGAGYTF.

This clone was picked up one time. The chain joins TRBV27 to TRBJ2-6; TRBD1 matches at 8 bases. The CDR3 is 17 residues long. V gave up 5 bases and J gave up 0 bases; unmatched junction bases: 6. CDR1 and CDR2 (germline): MNHEY, SMNVEV (reference sequence). The DNA for the CDR3 is TGTGCCAGCAGTCCGTGGACAGGGAGCTCTGGGGCCAACGTCCTGACTTTC. It specifies CASSPWTGSSGANVLTF.

This sequence joins TRBV29-1 and TRBJ2-7, with 7 bases identical to TRBD1. The V segment lost 7 bases and the J segment 4 bases; nucleotides outside the gene matches: 10. Germline V gene sequence: CDR1 SQVTM, CDR2 ANQGSEA. This CDR3 is 13 amino acids long. CDR3 loop: CSAGTDTIYEQYF. The CDR3 DNA reads TGCAGCGCTGGGACAGACACCATTTACGAGCAGTACTTC.

V is TRBV4-1 and J is TRBJ2-7; 11 bases align to TRBD2. The V segment lost 2 bases and the J segment 6 bases; nucleotides outside the gene matches: 3. There are 14 residues in the CDR3. Germline loops: CDR1 MGHRA, CDR2 YSYEKL. CDR3 coding DNA: TGCGCCAGCAGCCAAAAGGGGACTAGCGGCGAGCAGTACTTC. Protein product: CASSQKGTSGEQYF.

The chain carries TRBV29-1 and TRBJ1-1; 7 nucleotides line up with TRBD1. The CDR3 has 14 amino acids. Germline trimming cut 4 bases from V and 5 bases from J; bases unmatched to any gene: 10. The germline gives CDR1 SQVTM, CDR2 ANQGSEA. CDR3: CSVVVQGVGTEAFF. CDR3 DNA sequence: TGCAGCGTTGTCGTCCAGGGGGTAGGGACTGAAGCTTTCTTT.

As regards this clone: This sample includes further DNA sequences coding for the same CDR3. This chain links TRBV6-2 or TRBV6-3 with TRBJ1-5, with TRBD1 matching 8 bases. V was pared by 2 bases and J by 1 base, with 7 bases of the junction left unmatched. The CDR3 runs to 17 residues. In germline, CDR1 is MNHEY, CDR2 SVGEGT. CDR3 sequence: CASSYGTGVSSNQPQHF. DNA of the CDR3: TGTGCCAGCAGTTACGGGACAGGCGTGAGCAGCAATCAGCCCCAGCATTTT.